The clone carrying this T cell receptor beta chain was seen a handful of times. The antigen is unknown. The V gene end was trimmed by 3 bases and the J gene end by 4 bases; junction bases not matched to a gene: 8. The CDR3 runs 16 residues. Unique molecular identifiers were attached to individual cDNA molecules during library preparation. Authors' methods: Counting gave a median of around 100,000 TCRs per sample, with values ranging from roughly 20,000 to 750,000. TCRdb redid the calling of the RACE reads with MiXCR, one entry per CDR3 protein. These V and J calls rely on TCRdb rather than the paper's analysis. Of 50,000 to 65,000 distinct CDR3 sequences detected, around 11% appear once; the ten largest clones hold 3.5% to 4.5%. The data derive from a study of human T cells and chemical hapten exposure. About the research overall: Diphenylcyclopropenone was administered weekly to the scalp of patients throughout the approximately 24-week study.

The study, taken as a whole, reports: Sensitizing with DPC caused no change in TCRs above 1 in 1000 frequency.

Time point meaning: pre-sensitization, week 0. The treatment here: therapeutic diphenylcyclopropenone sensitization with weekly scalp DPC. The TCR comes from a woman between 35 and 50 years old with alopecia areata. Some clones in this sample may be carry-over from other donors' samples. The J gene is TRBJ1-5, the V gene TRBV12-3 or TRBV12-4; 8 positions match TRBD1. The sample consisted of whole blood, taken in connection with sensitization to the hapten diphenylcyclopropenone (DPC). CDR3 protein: CASSLAWDRTNQPQHF. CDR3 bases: TGTGCCAGCAGTTTGGCTTGGGACAGGACAAATCAGCCCCAGCATTTT.